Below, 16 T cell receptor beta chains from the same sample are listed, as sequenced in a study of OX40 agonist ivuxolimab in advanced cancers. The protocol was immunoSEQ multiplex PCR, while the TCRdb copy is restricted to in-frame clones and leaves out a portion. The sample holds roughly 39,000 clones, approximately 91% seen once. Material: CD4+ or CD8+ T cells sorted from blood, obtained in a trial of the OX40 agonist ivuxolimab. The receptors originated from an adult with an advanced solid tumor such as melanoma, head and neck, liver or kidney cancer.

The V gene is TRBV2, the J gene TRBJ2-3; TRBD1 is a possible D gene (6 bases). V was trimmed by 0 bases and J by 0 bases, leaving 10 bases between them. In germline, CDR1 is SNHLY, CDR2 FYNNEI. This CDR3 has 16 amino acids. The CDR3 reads CASSEARGSSTDTQYF. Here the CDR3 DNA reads TGTGCCAGCAGTGAAGCGAGGGGGAGTAGCACAGATACGCAGTATTTT.

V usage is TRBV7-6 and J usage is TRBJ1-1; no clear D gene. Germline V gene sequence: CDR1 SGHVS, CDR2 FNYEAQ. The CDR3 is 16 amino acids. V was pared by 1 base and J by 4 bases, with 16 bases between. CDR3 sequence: CASSLGGVGGSTEAFF. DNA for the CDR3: TGTGCCAGCAGCTTAGGTGGGGTGGGAGGGTCCACTGAAGCTTTCTTT.

The CDR3 DNA reads TGTGCCAGCAGCGTAGGAGTGGGGTTCAATCAGCCCCAGCATTTT. It translates to CASSVGVGFNQPQHF. This chain joins TRBV9 and TRBJ1-5; D remains ambiguous. V was trimmed by 0 bases and J by 3 bases, leaving 10 bases between them. Germline values: CDR1 SGDLS, CDR2 YYNGEE. The CDR3 sequence is 15 residues long.

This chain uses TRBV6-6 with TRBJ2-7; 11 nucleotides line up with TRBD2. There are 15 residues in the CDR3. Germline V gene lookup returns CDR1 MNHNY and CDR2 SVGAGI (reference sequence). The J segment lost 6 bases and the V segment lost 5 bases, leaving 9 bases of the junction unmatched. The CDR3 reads CASSLGLAEVSEQYF. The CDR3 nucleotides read TGTGCCAGCAGTCTGGGACTAGCGGAAGTCTCCGAGCAGTACTTC.

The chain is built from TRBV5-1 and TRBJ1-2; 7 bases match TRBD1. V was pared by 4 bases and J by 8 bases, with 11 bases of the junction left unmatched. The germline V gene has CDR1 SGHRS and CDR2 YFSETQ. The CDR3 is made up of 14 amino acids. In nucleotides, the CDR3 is TGCGCCAGCAGCGCCGGACAGGATGCGTGGGGCTACACCTTC. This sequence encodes CASSAGQDAWGYTF.

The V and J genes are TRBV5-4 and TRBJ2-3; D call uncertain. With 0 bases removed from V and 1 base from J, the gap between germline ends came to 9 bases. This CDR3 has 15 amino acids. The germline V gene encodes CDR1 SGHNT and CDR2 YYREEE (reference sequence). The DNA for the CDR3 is TGTGCCAGCAGCTTGGGGGTATCGGGCACAGATACGCAGTATTTT. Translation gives CASSLGVSGTDTQYF.

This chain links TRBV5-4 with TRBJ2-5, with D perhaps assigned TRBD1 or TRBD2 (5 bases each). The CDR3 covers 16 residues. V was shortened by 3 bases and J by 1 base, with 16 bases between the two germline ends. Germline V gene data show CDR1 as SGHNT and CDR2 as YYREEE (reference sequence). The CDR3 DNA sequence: TGTGCCAGCAGCTCCGGGGCCAGCCCTCTCCAAGAGACCCAGTACTTC. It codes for CASSSGASPLQETQYF.

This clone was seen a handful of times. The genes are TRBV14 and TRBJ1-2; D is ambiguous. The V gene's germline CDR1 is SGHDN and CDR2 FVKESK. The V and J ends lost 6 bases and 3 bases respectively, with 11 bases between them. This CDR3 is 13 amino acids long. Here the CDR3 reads CASSLGQYYGYTF. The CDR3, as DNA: TGTGCCAGCAGTCTCGGGCAGTACTATGGCTACACCTTC.

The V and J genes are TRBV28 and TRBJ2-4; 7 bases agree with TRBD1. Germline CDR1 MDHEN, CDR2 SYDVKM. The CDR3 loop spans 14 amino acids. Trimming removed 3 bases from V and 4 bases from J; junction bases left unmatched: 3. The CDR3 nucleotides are TGTGCCAGCAGTTTGCCACAGGGGAAAAACATTCAGTACTTC. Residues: CASSLPQGKNIQYF.

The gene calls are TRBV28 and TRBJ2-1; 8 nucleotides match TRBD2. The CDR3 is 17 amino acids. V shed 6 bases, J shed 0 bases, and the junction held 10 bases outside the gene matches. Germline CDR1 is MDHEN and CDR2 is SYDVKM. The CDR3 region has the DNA TGTGCCAGCAGCTCGGTCACCGGGAGGGGCTCCTACAATGAGCAGTTCTTC. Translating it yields CASSSVTGRGSYNEQFF.

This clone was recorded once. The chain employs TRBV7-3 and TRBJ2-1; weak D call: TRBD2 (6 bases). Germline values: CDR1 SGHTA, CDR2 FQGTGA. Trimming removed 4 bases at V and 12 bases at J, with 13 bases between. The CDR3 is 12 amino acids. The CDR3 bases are TGTGCCAGCAGCTCATCCGCTAGCGCGCAGTTCTTC. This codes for CASSSSASAQFF.

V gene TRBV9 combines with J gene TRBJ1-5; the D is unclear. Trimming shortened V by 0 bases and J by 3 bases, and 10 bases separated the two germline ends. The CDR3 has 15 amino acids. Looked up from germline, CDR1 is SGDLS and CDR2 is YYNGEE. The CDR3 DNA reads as TGTGCCAGCAGCGTAGCTCCCGATCACAATCAGCCCCAGCATTTT. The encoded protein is CASSVAPDHNQPQHF.

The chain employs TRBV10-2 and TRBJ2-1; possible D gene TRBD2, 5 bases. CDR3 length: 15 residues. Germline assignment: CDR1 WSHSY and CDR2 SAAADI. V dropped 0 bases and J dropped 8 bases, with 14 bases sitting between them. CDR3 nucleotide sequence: TGCGCCAGCAGTGAGTCGAAGGCTAGCTTCTATGAGCAGTTCTTC. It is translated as CASSESKASFYEQFF.

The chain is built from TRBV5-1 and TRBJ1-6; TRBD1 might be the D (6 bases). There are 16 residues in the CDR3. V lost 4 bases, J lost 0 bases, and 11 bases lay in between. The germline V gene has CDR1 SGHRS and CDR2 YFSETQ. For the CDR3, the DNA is TGCGCCAGCAGCAGGGGGGACGGCTCCTATAATTCACCCCTCCACTTT. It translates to CASSRGDGSYNSPLHF.

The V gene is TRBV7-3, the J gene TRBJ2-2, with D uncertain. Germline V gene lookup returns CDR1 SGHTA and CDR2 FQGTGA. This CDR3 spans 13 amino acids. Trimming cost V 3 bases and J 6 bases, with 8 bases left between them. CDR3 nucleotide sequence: TGTGCCAGCAGCTTTTCTCCACCCGGGGAGCTGTTTTTT. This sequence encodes CASSFSPPGELFF.

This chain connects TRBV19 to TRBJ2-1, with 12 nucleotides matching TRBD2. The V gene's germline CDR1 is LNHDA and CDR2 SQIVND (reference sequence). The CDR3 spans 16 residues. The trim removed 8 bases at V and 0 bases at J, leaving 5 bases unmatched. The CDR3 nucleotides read TGTGCCAGTTCTCTAGCGGGAGGGCCCTCCTACAATGAGCAGTTCTTC. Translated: CASSLAGGPSYNEQFF.